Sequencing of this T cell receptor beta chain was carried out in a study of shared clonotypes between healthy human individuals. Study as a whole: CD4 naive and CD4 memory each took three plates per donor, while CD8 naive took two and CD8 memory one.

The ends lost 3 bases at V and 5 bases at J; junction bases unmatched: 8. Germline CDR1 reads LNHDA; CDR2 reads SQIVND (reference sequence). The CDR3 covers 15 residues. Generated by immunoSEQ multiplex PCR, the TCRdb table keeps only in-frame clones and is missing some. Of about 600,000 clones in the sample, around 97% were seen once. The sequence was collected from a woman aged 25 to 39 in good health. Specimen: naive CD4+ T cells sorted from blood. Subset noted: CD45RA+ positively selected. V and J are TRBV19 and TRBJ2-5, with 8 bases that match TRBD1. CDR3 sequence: CASSITGQGGETQYF. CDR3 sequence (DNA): TGTGCCAGTAGTATCACCGGACAGGGTGGGGAGACCCAGTACTTC.